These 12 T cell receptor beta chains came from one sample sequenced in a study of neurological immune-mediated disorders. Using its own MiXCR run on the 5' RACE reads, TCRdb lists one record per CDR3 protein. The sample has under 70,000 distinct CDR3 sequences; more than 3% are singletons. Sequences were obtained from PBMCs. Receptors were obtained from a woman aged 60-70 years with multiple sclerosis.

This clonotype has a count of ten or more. The CDR3 sequence is CASSLNTDYEQYF. In nucleotides, the CDR3 is TGCGCCAGCAGCCTAAACACAGACTACGAGCAGTACTTC. The genes are TRBV4-1 and TRBJ2-7; D ambiguous. Looked up from germline, CDR1 is MGHRA and CDR2 is YSYEKL. V lost 4 bases, J lost 3 bases, and 10 bases lay in between. There are 13 residues in the CDR3.

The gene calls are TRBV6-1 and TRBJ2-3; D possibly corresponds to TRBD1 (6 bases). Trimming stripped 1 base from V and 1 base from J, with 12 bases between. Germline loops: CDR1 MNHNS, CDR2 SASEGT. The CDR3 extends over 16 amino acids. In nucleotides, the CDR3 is TGTGCCAGCAGTGAAGTAGGGGGTAGGGGCACAGATACGCAGTATTTT. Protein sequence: CASSEVGGRGTDTQYF.

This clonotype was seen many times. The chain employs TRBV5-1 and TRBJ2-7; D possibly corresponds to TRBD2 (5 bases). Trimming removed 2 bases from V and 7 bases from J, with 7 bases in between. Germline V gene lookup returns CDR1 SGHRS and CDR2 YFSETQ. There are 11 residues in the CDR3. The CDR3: CASSLTREQYF. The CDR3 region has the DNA TGCGCCAGCAGCTTAACTAGGGAGCAGTACTTC.

CDR3: CASSGTAANYGYTF. The CDR3 bases are TGTGCCAGCAGCGGGACGGCAGCTAACTATGGCTACACCTTC. The chain combines TRBV7-9 with TRBJ1-2; D is possibly TRBD1 (5 bases). The CDR3 contains 14 residues. Germline V gene sequence: CDR1 SEHNR, CDR2 FQNEAQ (reference sequence). V shed 5 bases and J shed 0 bases, with 10 bases lying between them.

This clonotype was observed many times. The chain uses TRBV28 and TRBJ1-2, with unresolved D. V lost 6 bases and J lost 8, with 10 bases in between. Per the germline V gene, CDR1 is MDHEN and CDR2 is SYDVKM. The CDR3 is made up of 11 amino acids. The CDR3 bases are TGTGCCAGCAGCCATATATCGGGCTACACCTTC. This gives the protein CASSHISGYTF.

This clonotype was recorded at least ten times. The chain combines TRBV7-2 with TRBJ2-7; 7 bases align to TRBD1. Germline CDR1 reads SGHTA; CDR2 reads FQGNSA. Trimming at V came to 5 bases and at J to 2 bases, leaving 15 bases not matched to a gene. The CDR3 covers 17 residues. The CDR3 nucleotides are TGTGCCAGCAGCCTACAGGGGTTCCTTCCAAAGACCTACGAGCAGTACTTC. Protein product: CASSLQGFLPKTYEQYF.

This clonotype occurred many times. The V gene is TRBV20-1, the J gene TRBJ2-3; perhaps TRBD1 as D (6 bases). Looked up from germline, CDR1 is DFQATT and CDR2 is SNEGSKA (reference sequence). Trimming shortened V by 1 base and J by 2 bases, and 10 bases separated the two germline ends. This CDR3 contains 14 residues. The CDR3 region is CSARVGAYTDTQYF. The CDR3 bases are TGCAGTGCTAGAGTGGGGGCTTACACAGATACGCAGTATTTT.

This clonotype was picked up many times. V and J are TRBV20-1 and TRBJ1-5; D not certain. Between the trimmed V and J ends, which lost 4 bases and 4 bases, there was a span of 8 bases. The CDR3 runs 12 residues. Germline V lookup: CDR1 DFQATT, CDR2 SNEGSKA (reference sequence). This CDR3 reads CSAIAGNQPQHF. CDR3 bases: TGCAGTGCTATAGCGGGTAATCAGCCCCAGCATTTT.

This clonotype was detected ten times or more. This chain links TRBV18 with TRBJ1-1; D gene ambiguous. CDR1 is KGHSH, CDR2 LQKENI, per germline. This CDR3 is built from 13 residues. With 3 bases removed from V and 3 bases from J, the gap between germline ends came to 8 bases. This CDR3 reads CASSPHPDTEAFF. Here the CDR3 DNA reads TGTGCCAGCTCACCTCATCCGGACACTGAAGCTTTCTTT.

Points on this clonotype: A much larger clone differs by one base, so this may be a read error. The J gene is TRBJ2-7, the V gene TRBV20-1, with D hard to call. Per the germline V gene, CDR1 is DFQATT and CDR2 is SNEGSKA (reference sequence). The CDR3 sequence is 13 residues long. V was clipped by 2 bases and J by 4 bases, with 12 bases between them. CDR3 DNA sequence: TGCAGTGCTAGAATAACCCTTTTGTACGAGCAGTACTTC. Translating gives CSARITLLYEQYF.

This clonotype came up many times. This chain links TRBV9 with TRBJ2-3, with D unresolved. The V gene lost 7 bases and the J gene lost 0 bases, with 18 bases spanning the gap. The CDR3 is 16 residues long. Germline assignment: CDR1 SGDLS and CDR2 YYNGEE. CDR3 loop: CASAALVGISTDTQYF. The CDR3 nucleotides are TGTGCCAGCGCCGCCTTGGTGGGGATTAGCACAGATACGCAGTATTTT.

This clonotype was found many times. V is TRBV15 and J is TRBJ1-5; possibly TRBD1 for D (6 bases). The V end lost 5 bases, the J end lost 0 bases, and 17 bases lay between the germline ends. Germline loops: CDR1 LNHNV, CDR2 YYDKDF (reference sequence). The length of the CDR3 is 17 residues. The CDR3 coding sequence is TGTGCCACCAGCTCCACCCGGGGGCGGATTAGCAATCAGCCCCAGCATTTT. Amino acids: CATSSTRGRISNQPQHF.